The 11 T cell receptor beta chains presented below share a single source sample, sequenced in a study of control samples from healthy donors and cancer patients (dated by TCRdb to about 2020). To prepare the library, the immunoSEQ multiplex PCR assay was applied. TCRdb's version of the immuneACCESS table is confined to in-frame rearrangements and falls short of the full clone set. An unresolved V gene accounts for under half of the shortfall where checked; the remainder is of unknown origin. The sample includes 150,000 to 200,000 clones, with approximately 94% observed a single time. Of the sample, roughly 1.5% falls within the top ten clones. The sample consisted of blood. All receptors come from a man aged 30 to 45 in good health.

This clone has only one observation. The chain combines TRBV25-1 with TRBJ1-1; TRBD1 agrees at 7 bases. Germline assignment: CDR1 MGHDK and CDR2 SYGVNS. The V gene end was trimmed by 6 bases and the J gene end by 11 bases; junction bases not matched to a gene: 12. This CDR3 contains 13 residues. The CDR3 nucleotides read TGTGCCAGCAGCTTCGGGACAGCCGGGTCGGCTTTCTTT. Translation gives CASSFGTAGSAFF.

The chain recombines TRBV3-1 (or the pseudogene TRBV3-2) with TRBJ2-1; 9 positions match TRBD2. From germline, CDR1 is LGHDT and CDR2 YNNKEL (reference sequence). Unmatched junction bases numbered 9, after V lost 4 bases and J lost 2 bases. The CDR3 spans 17 residues. The CDR3 here is CASSPGTGGRAYNEQFF. The CDR3 region has the DNA TGTGCCAGCAGCCCTGGGACTGGCGGGAGGGCCTACAATGAGCAGTTCTTC.

This clone was detected once. The chain combines TRBV30 with TRBJ2-3, with 13 bases aligning to TRBD2. The CDR3 is made up of 18 amino acids. Germline V gene data show CDR1 as GTSNPN and CDR2 as SVGIG (reference sequence). The V segment lost 0 bases and the J segment 2 bases; nucleotides outside the gene matches: 8. The CDR3 loop reads CAWSVGRTSGGHTDTQYF. The DNA of the CDR3 is TGTGCCTGGAGTGTAGGTAGGACTAGCGGGGGCCACACAGATACGCAGTATTTT.

The chain links TRBV6-5 to TRBJ1-3, with no clear D. This CDR3 spans 14 amino acids. Trimming took off 6 bases at V and 0 bases at J, with 9 bases between the two ends. Germline-derived CDR1 and CDR2 are MNHEY and SVGAGI. The CDR3 protein is CASSFDGSGNTIYF. The CDR3 DNA is TGTGCCAGCAGCTTTGACGGCTCTGGAAACACCATATATTTT.

The V call is TRBV30, the J call TRBJ1-4, with D perhaps matching TRBD1 (5 bases). V was clipped by 4 bases and J by 7 bases, with 10 bases between them. The length of the CDR3 is 12 residues. The germline V gene encodes CDR1 GTSNPN and CDR2 SVGIG (reference sequence). CDR3 in amino acids: CAWNQGGEKLFF. CDR3 nucleotides: TGTGCCTGGAATCAGGGTGGTGAAAAACTGTTTTTT.

This rearrangement joins TRBV5-4 to TRBJ2-7, with TRBD1 matching over 9 bases. The CDR3 contains 14 residues. V dropped 3 bases and J dropped 3; count of bases not matched to a gene: 4. Germline V CDR1 and CDR2: SGHNT, YYREEE (reference sequence). The DNA of the CDR3 is TGTGCCAGCAGCTACCGACAGGGGGGCTACGAGCAGTACTTC. It codes for CASSYRQGGYEQYF.

Concerning this clone itself: Different DNA sequences within this sample yield the same CDR3. CDR3 DNA: TGTGCCTGGAGTGTACAGGGCAATCAGCCCCAGCATTTT. Amino acids: CAWSVQGNQPQHF. The V and J genes are TRBV30 and TRBJ1-5; maybe TRBD1 (5 bases). Germline V CDR1 and CDR2: GTSNPN, SVGIG (reference sequence). The CDR3 sequence is 13 residues long. V was cut by 0 bases and J by 2 bases, with 5 bases left in between.

As for this clone: Other DNA sequences from this sample encode an identical CDR3 as well. The chain uses TRBV7-9 and TRBJ1-2; D is ambiguous. The CDR3 contains 14 residues. Germline-derived CDR1 and CDR2 are SEHNR and FQNEAQ (reference sequence). The V and J ends lost 1 base and 4 bases respectively, with 10 bases between them. CDR3 residues: CASSLVAELYGYTF. CDR3 nucleotide sequence: TGTGCCAGCAGCTTAGTGGCGGAACTCTATGGCTACACCTTC.

The chain uses TRBV10-1 and TRBJ2-5, with D unclear. CDR1 is WNHNN, CDR2 SYGVQD, per germline (reference sequence). Trimming cost V 3 bases and J 4 bases, with 15 bases left between them. This CDR3 spans 15 amino acids. The CDR3 region is CASSELVPPGETQYF. The CDR3 DNA is TGCGCCAGCAGTGAATTAGTCCCGCCGGGAGAGACCCAGTACTTC.

The chain is built from TRBV7-9 and TRBJ2-3; 7 bases align to TRBD1. With V trimmed by 8 bases and J by 1 base, 3 bases remained unmatched. Germline CDR1 reads SEHNR; CDR2 reads FQNEAQ (reference sequence). The CDR3 loop spans 13 amino acids. The DNA of the CDR3 is TGTGCCAGCCGAACAGGGGGCACAGATACGCAGTATTTT. It encodes CASRTGGTDTQYF.

This chain uses TRBV7-6 with TRBJ1-1; 8 nucleotides align to TRBD1. Germline CDR1 SGHVS, CDR2 FNYEAQ. Losses at the gene ends were 2 bases for V and 2 bases for J; bases not matched to a gene: 4. CDR3 length: 15 residues. CDR3 sequence: CASSLHGQGNTEAFF. CDR3 in DNA: TGTGCCAGCAGCTTACACGGACAGGGCAACACTGAAGCTTTCTTT.